Detailed here is one T cell receptor beta chain. Its antigen remains undetermined. It has no much larger one-base neighbor in the sample; base qualities were not kept. Libraries were built with the immunoSEQ multiplex PCR assay. For the multiplex PCR, a mixture combining 60 forward primers for TCR Vbeta segments and 13 reverse primers for TCR Jbeta segments was used. A multiplex PCR assay on genomic DNA amplified the CDR3 region of rearranged TCR beta genes. On the Illumina HiSeq System, the amplified TCR beta libraries were sequenced as 87-base-pair reads. On the study's bioinformatics: A later analysis tallied 70 million to 100 million unique TCR beta chains across the 666 repertoires, and about 12 million of those chains were shared by two or more donors. Raw reads were error-corrected and collapsed into unique sequences with a nearest-neighbor algorithm that merged closely related sequences to remove PCR and sequencing errors. CDR3 sequences were aligned to IMGT reference sequences to assign V, D and J gene segments. For a sequence to be retained, a match of at least six nucleotides was required to both a V gene segment and a J gene segment. Rearrangements were classified as productive when the CDR3 lacked stop codons and remained in frame with V and J, and all other rearrangements were classified as non-productive. CDR3 was defined by IMGT convention, running from the second conserved V-encoded cysteine to the conserved J-encoded phenylalanine. The earlier analysis of 587 of the donors excluded sequences that lacked an unambiguous match to a single V gene segment. In an earlier analysis of 587 of the donors, V segments were called functional above 56.7% productive rearrangements and were called segregating when the between-donor standard deviation exceeded 5%. A statistical classification framework was built to diagnose cytomegalovirus status from the catalog of TCR beta chain sequences. V and J gene assignment, in a later analysis, came from comparing TCR nucleotide sequences with IMGT/GENE-DB human TR gene sequences. A later analysis assigned CDR3 sequences and most-parsimonious VDJ recombination scenarios with the TCRdist pipeline. In a later analysis, each TCR beta chain was defined by its CDR3 amino acid sequence together with its V-gene family, and reads lacking a unique V-gene family were excluded. To address suspected cross-contamination and a sequencing artifact, a later analysis removed 592 highly shared, low-generation-probability nucleotide sequences. In a later analysis, a clonal expansion index was calculated for each public chain from normalized within-repertoire ranks of inferred template counts. In a later analysis, generation probabilities were computed using a VDJ recombination model fitted to out-of-frame rearrangements, and the results were checked against IGoR. Hypergeometric tests were used in a later analysis to score TCR-TCR, TCR-HLA and TCR-CMV co-occurrence, with a repertoire-size bias correction applied to the TCR pairs. False discovery rates were estimated in a later analysis by permuting HLA or CMV assignments 20 times. A later analysis grouped co-occurring TCRs with DBSCAN, adding TCRdist sequence similarity when clustering within HLA-allele-positive subsets. Repertoires with fewer than 30,000 or more than 120,000 public chains, plus five repertoires with anomalous nucleotide sharing, were excluded from co-occurrence clustering. Held by TCRdb, this immuneACCESS table contains in-frame sequences only and omits some clones. Under half of the omission traces to an unresolved V gene where checked; the cause of the rest is unknown. V and J calls and clone size come straight from that table; D and trimming were deduced from the DNA. The sample has 150,000 to 170,000 clones on record, over 70% of them singletons. The ten largest clones capture approximately 2.3% of the sample.

In total, 500 to 700 healthy bone marrow donors made up the cohort. Cohort members were all nominally healthy when sampled, although unrecorded immune exposures were likely present. The donor tested CMV seronegative and was one of the 352 seronegative cohort members. A peripheral blood sample was collected from each donor, and TCR beta sequencing was performed on peripheral blood mononuclear cells. The Qiagen DNeasy Blood Extraction Kit was used to extract genomic DNA from the blood cell samples. The data were taken from a study of cytomegalovirus exposure and HLA in healthy donors (dated by TCRdb to about 2017). In terms of the full investigation: An earlier analysis of approximately 640 of the donors reported more than 250 Gb of sequence data and roughly 100 million unique TCR beta sequences from about 179 million T cells. The number of typed donors differed by locus: about 620-640 for A, B, C, DRB1 and DQB1; about 520 for DQA1; fewer than 610 for DPA1; and some 430 for DPB1. Rather than drawing on any new phenotypic data, the later analysis identified candidate immune exposures from TCR beta sequences and the way those sequences occurred across donors. Among the roughly 410 genotyped donors, approximately 77% belonged to the genetic ancestry cluster associated with self-reported Caucasian donors. Every repertoire in the discovery cohort had been generated on one and the same sequencing platform. A handful of DR-DQ haplotypes were handled as single units for association and clustering because linkage in the cohort was strong. An early release covering 500 to 750 HLA-typed donors comprised 250 to 350 gigabases of sequencing data and tens of millions of unique TCR sequences. An earlier analysis of 587 of the donors used high-throughput TCR beta sequencing to judge whether each TCR beta V gene segment behaved as functional or pseudogenic. A later analysis re-analyzed previously published TCR beta repertoires from 660 or so donors and added high-resolution HLA genotyping to study TCR occurrence patterns. The T cell repertoires of about 700 subjects were profiled by immunosequencing and related to cytomegalovirus serostatus. Among 350 to 400 genotyped donors of the cohort, an average of around 240,000 unique TCR beta nucleotide sequences were sequenced per donor, 15% to 20% of them non-productive. The aim of the study was to test whether cataloging public T cell receptors could identify signatures of past pathogen exposure. Besides the first cohort of around 700 subjects, a separate validation cohort made up of over 100 different subjects was used. A later genetic analysis used genome-wide SNP genotypes for about 55% of the 666 donors, treating that subset as a discovery cohort. Alongside the repertoire data, information on donor age, sex, ethnicity and CMV serostatus was compiled. The study combined high-throughput TCR immunosequencing, statistical association of individual TCRs with disease status, and machine learning to predict cytomegalovirus infection status. Both class I and class II loci were covered by HLA typing, at four-digit resolution.

The research as a whole found: Specific HLA alleles were associated with 15,000 to 20,000 TCR beta sequences at a false discovery rate of 0.05 in a later analysis. V-gene and J-gene trimming of TCR beta chains was associated with a missense DCLRE1C variant in a later genetic analysis, and the association was replicated in an independent cohort. A later analysis found that HLA-associated TCR beta chains were more clonally expanded and had lower generation probabilities than equally common non-associated chains. In a later analysis, TCR association rates were found to vary across HLA loci, with the most associated TCRs seen for DRB1 alleles and the fewest for HLA-C alleles. The earlier analysis of about 600 of the donors excluded seventeen rarely observed V segments, including chromosome 9 orphons, because counts were too low. A cluster of highly shared sequence variants was judged likely to represent a technical artifact of the sequencing pipeline. CMV serostatus was the only immune exposure information available for the cohort. Only TCR beta chains were sequenced in this cohort, and the absence of alpha or paired-chain data limited detectable features. Presence/absence analyses assumed roughly uniform sequencing depth across donors, an assumption that may not hold. A total of 150 or so TCR beta chains were listed by the study as associated with cytomegalovirus. A further reported finding was that TCR beta sequences accurately predicted the HLA-A and HLA-B alleles for most subjects in the first cohort. HLA typing was unavailable for some donors at each locus, so association tests used only the typed subset. According to the authors, the approach could potentially be generalized to other disease states and immunological phenotypes. When HLA alleles, especially DR and DQ, strongly co-occurred, TCR associations were difficult to assign to individual alleles. Linkage disequilibrium might explain the correlated functional status among segregating V segments, but an unknown experimental factor could not be ruled out. According to a later analysis, parvovirus B19, influenza, CMV and Epstein-Barr virus appeared linked to several top co-occurrence clusters. Most TCR sequences were observed very rarely across donors, whereas some public TCRs were present in many individuals. The classifier was reported to diagnose cytomegalovirus status with high specificity and sensitivity in both the original cohort and the validation cohort. In an earlier analysis of approximately 600 of the donors, most TCR beta V segments were observed in productive rearrangements about 90% or about 30% of the time, broadly matching IMGT annotations. Most CMV-associated TCR beta chains appeared to be HLA-restricted in a later analysis, and the HLA associations seemed to be driven largely by CMV exposure. In vitro tests confirmed that three of the cytomegalovirus-associated TCR beta chains recognize cytomegalovirus antigens. According to a later genetic analysis, donors in an Asian-associated ancestry cluster had fewer N-insertions in productive TCRs than the roughly 700-donor mean.

This TCR came from a man younger than 45 in good health and CMV-seronegative. The sequencing sample was made of PBMCs.

The CDR3 has the sequence CASRIDSTDTQYF. The sequence in DNA is TGTGCCAGCAGGATAGATAGCACAGATACGCAGTATTTT. The chain is assembled from TRBV6-1 and TRBJ2-3, with no reliable assignment of the D segment. CDR1 and CDR2 are read off the germline V gene as MNHNS and SASEGT. Counted from cysteine to phenylalanine, this CDR3 has 13 amino acids. Only the CDR3 DNA stays, 39 bases, in frame from base 1. V is clipped by 6 bases and J by 0 bases, and the sequence between their germline boundaries is 7 bases long.